This is a list of T cell receptor beta chains from one sample in a study of T cells in Graves' hyperthyroidism and ophthalmopathy. Each CDR3 protein gets one entry after TCRdb re-called the multiplex PCR reads with MiXCR. Of 300,000 to 400,000 distinct CDR3 sequences listed, 13% are singletons. Sequenced: blood. These receptor sequences come from a woman aged 18-29 years with Graves' hyperthyroidism. CDR3s include the opening cysteine and the closing phenylalanine or tryptophan. D genes are given only for firm matches. Clone sizes are given selectively: once, few, many, or a class where the clone is expanded.

d_gene: .; abundance: many; v_gene: TRBV28; j_gene: TRBJ2-2; CDR3nt: TGTGCCAGCAGTTCAGCCGCTCAGGAGAACACCGGGGAGCTGTTTTTT; CDR3aa: CASSSAAQENTGELFF
d_gene: TRBD1; abundance: few; v_gene: TRBV5-6; j_gene: TRBJ2-1; CDR3nt: TGTGCCAGCAGCCGTTCGGACAGGACCGATGAGCAGTTCTTC; CDR3aa: CASSRSDRTDEQFF
d_gene: TRBD2; abundance: many; v_gene: TRBV7-2; j_gene: TRBJ2-1; CDR3nt: TGTGCCAGCAGCTTAGAGGGACTAGCCGACAATGAGCAGTTCTTC; CDR3aa: CASSLEGLADNEQFF
d_gene: TRBD2; abundance: many; v_gene: TRBV29-1; j_gene: TRBJ2-5; CDR3nt: TGCAGCGTTGAATCAGAAGAACTAGCGACTGAGACCCAGTACTTC; CDR3aa: CSVESEELATETQYF
d_gene: TRBD2; abundance: .; v_gene: TRBV30; j_gene: TRBJ2-1; CDR3nt: TGTGCCTGGAGTGGGACTAGCGGTCACTCCTACAATGAGCAGTTCTTC; CDR3aa: CAWSGTSGHSYNEQFF
d_gene: .; abundance: many; v_gene: TRBV4-1; j_gene: TRBJ2-1; CDR3nt: TGCGCCAGCAGCCAAGATGACAGGGGCGGGGGTGAGCAGTTCTTC; CDR3aa: CASSQDDRGGGEQFF
d_gene: .; abundance: few; v_gene: TRBV19; j_gene: TRBJ2-7; CDR3nt: TGTGCCAGTAGGGGTTTGGGGAGCTCCTACGAGCAGTACTTC; CDR3aa: CASRGLGSSYEQYF
d_gene: .; abundance: .; v_gene: TRBV20-1; j_gene: TRBJ2-3; CDR3nt: TGCAGTGCTAGAGAATGGGGAGTTGGCACAGATACGCAGTATTTT; CDR3aa: CSAREWGVGTDTQYF
d_gene: .; abundance: .; v_gene: TRBV6-5; j_gene: TRBJ1-1; CDR3nt: TGTGCCAGCAGTTACCCGTCGGTGGGGCCTGAAGCTTTCTTT; CDR3aa: CASSYPSVGPEAFF
d_gene: TRBD2; abundance: many; v_gene: TRBV20-1; j_gene: TRBJ2-7; CDR3nt: TGCAGTGCTAGAGCTGGGGGGGAGTGGAGCGAGCAGTACTTC; CDR3aa: CSARAGGEWSEQYF
d_gene: TRBD2; abundance: few; v_gene: TRBV27; j_gene: TRBJ2-5; CDR3nt: TGTGCCAGCAGCACGGGGGGAAAGGAGACCCAGTACTTC; CDR3aa: CASSTGGKETQYF
d_gene: .; abundance: .; v_gene: TRBV6-1; j_gene: TRBJ1-1; CDR3nt: TGTGCCACCCGCATGGGGGTTAGAAACATGAACACTGAAGCTTTCTTT; CDR3aa: CATRMGVRNMNTEAFF
d_gene: TRBD1; abundance: many; v_gene: TRBV11-2; j_gene: TRBJ2-7; CDR3nt: TGTGCCAGCAGCTTTTCGGACAGGGCATACGAGCAGTACTTC; CDR3aa: CASSFSDRAYEQYF
d_gene: TRBD2; abundance: .; v_gene: TRBV20-1; j_gene: TRBJ2-1; CDR3nt: TGCGGTGCTAGAGGCGCCCTGAGCGGGAGGGACAATGAGCAGTTCTTC; CDR3aa: CGARGALSGRDNEQFF
d_gene: .; abundance: many; v_gene: TRBV20-1; j_gene: TRBJ1-1; CDR3nt: TGCAGTGCTAGAGATAAGGGGACGGACCGGACTGAAGCTTTCTTT; CDR3aa: CSARDKGTDRTEAFF
d_gene: TRBD1; abundance: .; v_gene: TRBV28; j_gene: TRBJ1-4; CDR3nt: TGTGCCAGCAACCCGGGACAGCTTAATGAAAAACTGTTTTTT; CDR3aa: CASNPGQLNEKLFF
d_gene: TRBD2; abundance: many; v_gene: TRBV3-1; j_gene: TRBJ2-7; CDR3nt: TGTGCCAGCAGCCAAGGACTAGCGGGAGTATTTCCCGAGCAGTACTTC; CDR3aa: CASSQGLAGVFPEQYF
d_gene: .; abundance: .; v_gene: TRBV20-1; j_gene: TRBJ1-2; CDR3nt: TGCAGCGCGCTCAGGGGAACGGCTAACTATGGCTACACCTTC; CDR3aa: CSALRGTANYGYTF
d_gene: .; abundance: many; v_gene: TRBV11-1; j_gene: TRBJ2-1; CDR3nt: TGTGCCAGCAGGCGGGACGTTTCCTACAATGAGCAGTTCTTC; CDR3aa: CASRRDVSYNEQFF
d_gene: TRBD2; abundance: many; v_gene: TRBV20-1; j_gene: TRBJ2-1; CDR3nt: TGCAGTGCTAGCGGCGGGGGGGCCTACAATGAGCAGTTCTTC; CDR3aa: CSASGGGAYNEQFF
d_gene: .; abundance: many; v_gene: TRBV2; j_gene: TRBJ2-5; CDR3nt: TGTGCCAGCAGAGGTGAAGCGGAGACCCAGTACTTC; CDR3aa: CASRGEAETQYF
d_gene: .; abundance: few; v_gene: TRBV6-2/TRBV6-3; j_gene: TRBJ2-5; CDR3nt: TGTGCCAGCAAAAAGAACGGACAAGAGACCCAGTACTTC; CDR3aa: CASKKNGQETQYF
d_gene: .; abundance: many; v_gene: TRBV20-1; j_gene: TRBJ2-1; CDR3nt: TGCTCGGGAGTATACAATGAGCAGTTCTTC; CDR3aa: CSGVYNEQFF
d_gene: .; abundance: many; v_gene: TRBV7-2; j_gene: TRBJ2-3; CDR3nt: TGTGCCAGCAGCTTAGTTGCGGGTCCCCCCGCAGATACGCAGTATTTT; CDR3aa: CASSLVAGPPADTQYF
d_gene: TRBD1; abundance: few; v_gene: TRBV3-1; j_gene: TRBJ2-7; CDR3nt: TGTGCCAGCAGCTTCCCGGGACAGGGAGCTAACGAGCAGTACTTC; CDR3aa: CASSFPGQGANEQYF
d_gene: .; abundance: few; v_gene: TRBV20-1; j_gene: TRBJ2-1; CDR3nt: TGCAGTGCCAAGCGGTACAATAAGCAGTTCTTC; CDR3aa: CSAKRYNKQFF
d_gene: TRBD1; abundance: many; v_gene: TRBV12-3/TRBV12-4; j_gene: TRBJ2-7; CDR3nt: TGTGCCAGCCGCCTCGGACAGGGGAGCGAGCAGTACTTC; CDR3aa: CASRLGQGSEQYF
d_gene: TRBD2; abundance: once; v_gene: TRBV6-2/TRBV6-3; j_gene: TRBJ2-3; CDR3nt: TGTGCCAGCAGCCTGGGTAGCGGGATCACAGATACGCAGTATTTT; CDR3aa: CASSLGSGITDTQYF
d_gene: .; abundance: many; v_gene: TRBV27; j_gene: TRBJ1-5; CDR3nt: TGTGCCAGCAGTTTAGGCCGAGGAAGCAATCAGCCCCAGCATTTT; CDR3aa: CASSLGRGSNQPQHF
d_gene: .; abundance: many; v_gene: TRBV11-2; j_gene: TRBJ2-3; CDR3nt: TGTGCCAGCAGCTTAGTGGTAGATACGCAGTATTTT; CDR3aa: CASSLVVDTQYF
d_gene: TRBD1; abundance: .; v_gene: TRBV20-1; j_gene: TRBJ2-7; CDR3nt: TGCAGTGCTAGTCGGCAGGGGGCGCGCGAGCAGTACTTC; CDR3aa: CSASRQGAREQYF
d_gene: TRBD2; abundance: few; v_gene: TRBV27; j_gene: TRBJ2-3; CDR3nt: TGTGCCAGCACTAGCGGGGTCGACAAGACGTATTTT; CDR3aa: CASTSGVDKTYF
d_gene: TRBD1; abundance: many; v_gene: TRBV6-2/TRBV6-3; j_gene: TRBJ1-5; CDR3nt: TGTGCCAGCAGTTACTCCAGGGGGCACGGGCCCCAGCATTTT; CDR3aa: CASSYSRGHGPQHF
d_gene: .; abundance: few; v_gene: TRBV29-1; j_gene: TRBJ1-3; CDR3nt: TGCAGCGTTGAAGACAGCTACTCTGGAAACACCATATATTTT; CDR3aa: CSVEDSYSGNTIYF
d_gene: .; abundance: many; v_gene: TRBV7-9; j_gene: TRBJ2-3; CDR3nt: TGTGCCAGCAGCTTTGTGGCAAGCACAGATACGCAGTATTTT; CDR3aa: CASSFVASTDTQYF
d_gene: TRBD1; abundance: .; v_gene: TRBV4-2; j_gene: TRBJ2-7; CDR3nt: TGTGCCAGCAGCCAAGAATTGATCCGACAGGGGCACGAGCAGTACTTC; CDR3aa: CASSQELIRQGHEQYF